Presented here are 19 T cell receptor beta chains from one specimen sequenced in a study of blood T cell repertoires in COVID-19. Profiling relied on immunoSEQ multiplex PCR, and the TCRdb table lists in-frame clones only, not all of them. The sample holds 50,000 or so clones, over 85% seen once. The sequencing sample was made of peripheral blood. The receptors here all came from a human donor in a cohort sampled during active COVID-19.

The V call is TRBV6-5, the J call TRBJ2-1, with TRBD2 as a possible D gene (6 bases). The CDR3 is 14 amino acids. V was clipped by 2 bases and J by 7 bases, with 12 bases between them. Germline V CDR1 and CDR2: MNHEY, SVGAGI. CDR3 region: CASSYGDSLNEQFF. For the CDR3, the DNA is TGTGCCAGCAGTTACGGGGACTCGTTAAATGAGCAGTTCTTC.

The CDR3, as DNA: TGCAGCGTTGGGTGGGCCGGGAACGAGCAGTACTTC. This sequence encodes CSVGWAGNEQYF. The J gene is TRBJ2-7, the V gene TRBV29-1, with a weak D call TRBD2 (5 bases). Trimming removed 4 bases from V and 5 bases from J, with 12 bases in between. This CDR3 has 12 amino acids. The germline gives CDR1 SQVTM, CDR2 ANQGSEA.

The chain is built from TRBV7-9 and TRBJ2-7; 8 bases align to TRBD2. The V and J ends lost 5 bases and 6 bases, in that order; junction bases with no gene match: 15. Germline V CDR1 and CDR2: SEHNR, FQNEAQ (reference sequence). The CDR3 loop spans 16 amino acids. CDR3 DNA: TGTGCCAGCAGCCTCTCGGGGAGCGGGAGAGCCGGCGAGCAGTACGTC. It specifies CASSLSGSGRAGEQYV.

The V gene is TRBV5-1, the J gene TRBJ2-7, with TRBD2 as a possible D gene (6 bases). V gave up 0 bases and J gave up 0 bases, with 10 bases separating them. From germline, CDR1 is SGHRS and CDR2 YFSETQ. The CDR3 loop spans 15 amino acids. CDR3 coding DNA: TGCGCCAGCAGCTTGGTCGGGGGAGGCTCCTACGAGCAGTACTTC. Its protein product is CASSLVGGGSYEQYF. The full variable domain, rest sourced from reference TRBV5-1 and TRBJ2-7, is KAGVTQTPRYLIKTRGQQVTLSCSPISGHRSVSWYQQTPGQGLQFLFEYFSETQRNKGNFPGRFSGRQFSNSRSEMNVSTLELGDSALYLCASSLVGGGSYEQYFGPGTRLTVT.

This sequence joins TRBV5-1 and TRBJ2-5; tentatively, D is TRBD1 (5 bases). CDR1 and CDR2 (germline): SGHRS, YFSETQ. The CDR3 runs 14 residues. Trimming removed 0 bases at V and 3 bases at J, with 9 bases between. The CDR3 sequence: CASSLAQGKETQYF. The CDR3, as DNA: TGCGCCAGCAGCTTGGCTCAGGGAAAAGAGACCCAGTACTTC.

This chain connects TRBV28 to TRBJ2-3, with D tentatively TRBD2 (6 bases). V lost 7 bases and J lost 4, with 21 bases in between. The CDR3 is 16 residues long. Germline V CDR1 and CDR2: MDHEN, SYDVKM. The DNA of the CDR3 is TGTGCCAGCACCCCGGAAGGGAGGTCAGGGCCAGATACGCAGTATTTT. The encoded protein is CASTPEGRSGPDTQYF.

The genes are TRBV3-1 (or the pseudogene TRBV3-2) and TRBJ2-1; TRBD2 matches 11 bases. J was trimmed by 0 bases and V by 0 bases; bases with no gene match: 13. The CDR3 covers 21 residues. Germline V gene data show CDR1 as LGHDT and CDR2 as YNNKEL (reference sequence). The CDR3: CASSQELGLAEKRSSYNEQFF. In DNA form, the CDR3 reads TGTGCCAGCAGCCAAGAGTTGGGACTAGCGGAAAAGAGGAGCTCCTACAATGAGCAGTTCTTC.

The V call is TRBV6-4, the J call TRBJ2-6; 10 positions agree with TRBD1. This CDR3 contains 16 residues. The J segment lost 0 bases and the V segment lost 4 bases, leaving 0 bases of the junction unmatched. Germline V gives CDR1 MRHNA, CDR2 SNTAGT. This chain's CDR3 is CASSGTGGSGANVLTF. The CDR3 DNA is TGTGCCAGCAGTGGGACAGGGGGCTCTGGGGCCAACGTCCTGACTTTC.

The chain combines TRBV2 with TRBJ1-5; 9 bases fit TRBD1. CDR3 length equals 17 residues. Germline values: CDR1 SNHLY, CDR2 FYNNEI. V lost 4 bases to trimming and J lost 2 bases; unmatched junction nucleotides: 9. The CDR3 nucleotides are TGTGCCAGCAGTGCCCTCCGGGACAGGGCAGGCAATCAGCCCCAGCATTTT. It specifies CASSALRDRAGNQPQHF.

The chain joins TRBV4-1 to TRBJ2-7; D uncertain. Trimming removed 0 bases from V and 4 bases from J, with 10 bases in between. Germline CDR1 is MGHRA and CDR2 is YSYEKL. The length of the CDR3 is 14 residues. DNA for the CDR3: TGCGCCAGCAGCCAAGATCCTCTCGGGTACGAGCAGTACTTC. Its protein product is CASSQDPLGYEQYF.

The chain is built from TRBV7-6 and TRBJ2-1; 11 nucleotides match TRBD2. From germline, CDR1 is SGHVS and CDR2 FNYEAQ. The J segment lost 9 bases and the V segment lost 4 bases, leaving 11 bases of the junction unmatched. The CDR3 contains 16 residues. The CDR3 region is CASSYTSGRVSGEQFF. DNA of the CDR3: TGTGCCAGCAGCTATACTAGCGGGAGAGTCTCTGGTGAGCAGTTCTTC.

The rearrangement uses TRBV9 and TRBJ2-2; 12 bases agree with TRBD1. The CDR3 length is 16 residues. The V gene's germline CDR1 is SGDLS and CDR2 YYNGEE. Trimming took 3 bases from V and 8 from J; bases not matched to a gene: 8. CDR3 DNA: TGTGCCAGCAGCGGAGGGACAGGGGGCTTGGGAGGGGAGCTGTTTTTT. Its protein product is CASSGGTGGLGGELFF.

The J gene is TRBJ2-1, the V gene TRBV6-5, with TRBD2 matching 10 bases. V trimming: 0 bases; J trimming: 6 bases; junction bases outside the gene matches: 2. Per germline, CDR1 MNHEY and CDR2 SVGAGI. This CDR3 spans 15 amino acids. The CDR3 is CASSYSRTSGNEQFF. CDR3 DNA: TGTGCCAGCAGTTACTCTCGGACTAGCGGCAATGAGCAGTTCTTC.

This chain joins TRBV11-1 and TRBJ1-1; 9 bases are a match to TRBD1. CDR3 size: 14 residues. Trimming took 5 bases from V and 3 from J; bases not matched to a gene: 4. Germline V gene sequence: CDR1 SGHAT, CDR2 FQDESV (reference sequence). CDR3 bases: TGTGCCAGCAGCGGGTACAGGGGGCACACTGAAGCTTTCTTT. Protein: CASSGYRGHTEAFF.

The chain combines TRBV4-1 with TRBJ1-2; D uncertain. With 4 bases removed from V and 2 bases from J, the gap between germline ends came to 11 bases. Germline lookup yields CDR1 MGHRA and CDR2 YSYEKL. The CDR3 covers 14 residues. CDR3 region: CASSPEPGNYGYTF. The CDR3 DNA follows: TGCGCCAGCAGCCCAGAGCCAGGCAACTATGGCTACACCTTC.

The chain joins TRBV9 to TRBJ2-1; D perhaps matches TRBD2 (6 bases). V was cut by 4 bases and J by 7 bases, with 15 bases left in between. Per germline, CDR1 SGDLS and CDR2 YYNGEE. The CDR3 is 14 amino acids. This CDR3 reads CASSSWDLTNEQFF. DNA for the CDR3: TGTGCCAGCAGCAGCTGGGACTTGACGAATGAGCAGTTCTTC.

The V call is TRBV5-6, the J call TRBJ1-4; D is possibly TRBD1 (6 bases). Germline V gene sequence: CDR1 SGHDT, CDR2 YYEEEE. V lost 4 bases and J lost 8, with 15 bases in between. The CDR3 has 14 residues. The CDR3 protein is CASSPQGSWEKLFF. The CDR3 coding sequence is TGTGCCAGCAGCCCACAGGGATCTTGGGAAAAACTGTTTTTT.

This chain connects TRBV24-1 to TRBJ1-1; 8 bases map to TRBD1. Unmatched junction bases numbered 3, after V lost 6 bases and J lost 4 bases. The CDR3 contains 13 residues. CDR1 is KGHDR and CDR2 is SFDVKD in the germline V gene. The CDR3 protein is CATSPGGSTEAFF. The CDR3 DNA sequence: TGTGCCACCAGTCCAGGGGGCAGCACTGAAGCTTTCTTT.

The CDR3 DNA reads as TGTGCCAGCAGCCTCTTCCGGGACAGCGGAGAGCAGTTCTTC. Its protein product is CASSLFRDSGEQFF. The chain recombines TRBV3-1 (or the pseudogene TRBV3-2) with TRBJ2-1; 7 bases agree with TRBD1. Germline CDR1 reads LGHDT; CDR2 reads YNNKEL (reference sequence). V gave up 4 bases and J gave up 10 bases; unmatched junction bases: 10. The CDR3 consists of 14 residues.